This T cell receptor (beta chain) was sequenced during a study of T-cell reconstitution after alpha-beta-depleted transplantation in children. A library of TCRbeta sequences, prepared with unique molecular identifiers, was generated. Via MiXCR, TCRdb re-called the PCR reads, giving one row per CDR3 protein. The repertoire consists of some 530,000 distinct CDR3 sequences, with 12% occurring once and the leading ten covering over 5.5%. Germline V gives CDR1 LGHNA, CDR2 YSLEER. Trimming shortened V by 3 bases and J by 4 bases, and 8 bases separated the two germline ends. The CDR3 consists of 13 residues. This clonotype was detected many times.

The sample was PBMCs from the stem cell graft donor, taken from the stem cell graft. The genes are TRBV4-3 and TRBJ2-3; D may correspond to TRBD1 or TRBD2 (5 bases each). This receptor was taken from a human donor who donated a stem cell graft to a child with combined immunodeficiency. CDR3 sequence: CASSQRGSDTQYF. For the CDR3, the DNA is TGCGCCAGCAGCCAGAGGGGCTCAGATACGCAGTATTTT.